The rows below give T cell receptor beta chains drawn from one sample of a study of blood T cells in healthy people across ages. TCRdb re-called the 5' RACE reads through MiXCR, storing one row per CDR3 protein. The data contain about 570,000 distinct CDR3 sequences, 27% of them singletons. Material for sequencing was blood. The receptors were sampled from a woman aged 70 to 79 in good health. Each CDR3 is given with its conserved first and last residue. The order of the fields is D gene, J gene, V gene, clone size, CDR3 DNA, CDR3 protein. D genes are given only for firm matches. Part of the rows lack a size; the others show once, few, many or a class for expanded clones.

D: TRBD2
J: TRBJ2-7
V: TRBV18
size: many
DNA: TGTGCCAGCTCACCTAGGGGACTACAAACCTACGAGCAGTACTTC
CDR3: CASSPRGLQTYEQYF

D: TRBD1
J: TRBJ1-3
V: TRBV12-3/TRBV12-4
size: NA
DNA: TGTGCCAGCACGTGGACAGGGATAGGGGCTCGCTCTGGAAACACCATATATTTT
CDR3: CASTWTGIGARSGNTIYF

D: NA
J: TRBJ2-5
V: TRBV29-1
size: many
DNA: TGCAGCGTGATGCCAGGGGAGGAGACCCAGTACTTC
CDR3: CSVMPGEETQYF

D: TRBD1
J: TRBJ2-2
V: TRBV13
size: NA
DNA: TGTGCCAGCAGCAAGGGACAGGGCCGGACCGGGGAGCTGTTTTTT
CDR3: CASSKGQGRTGELFF

D: NA
J: TRBJ2-1
V: TRBV16
size: few
DNA: TGTGCCAGCAGCCATAAGCGGACTTTTTACAATGAGCAGTTCTTC
CDR3: CASSHKRTFYNEQFF

D: NA
J: TRBJ1-2
V: TRBV29-1
size: NA
DNA: TGCAGCGTTGTACCACCCACGGATTTGGGCTACACCTTC
CDR3: CSVVPPTDLGYTF

D: TRBD1
J: TRBJ2-1
V: TRBV6-2/TRBV6-3
size: few
DNA: TGTGCCAGCAGCCTTGGACAGGGGCGGGACAATGAGCAGTTCTTC
CDR3: CASSLGQGRDNEQFF

D: NA
J: TRBJ2-5
V: TRBV12-3/TRBV12-4
size: NA
DNA: TGTGCCAGCAGTCCCCGGGCAGCTAAAGAGACCCAGTACTTC
CDR3: CASSPRAAKETQYF

D: TRBD1
J: TRBJ2-3
V: TRBV29-1
size: NA
DNA: TGCAGCGTGGATGGACAGGGAAGTTCAGATACGCAGTATTTT
CDR3: CSVDGQGSSDTQYF

D: NA
J: TRBJ2-5
V: TRBV20-1
size: NA
DNA: TGCAGTGCTATCTATCAAGAGACCCAGTACTTC
CDR3: CSAIYQETQYF

D: NA
J: TRBJ2-1
V: TRBV10-3
size: NA
DNA: TGTGCCATCAGTGAGTCGCCGGGGAATGAGCAGTTCTTC
CDR3: CAISESPGNEQFF

D: NA
J: TRBJ2-7
V: TRBV3-1
size: few
DNA: TGTGCCAGCAGCCGAGAGGACGGGACCTACGAGCAGTACTTC
CDR3: CASSREDGTYEQYF

D: NA
J: TRBJ2-7
V: TRBV28
size: few
DNA: TGTGCCAGCAGTTTATGGGACACTTCCTACGAGCAGTACTTC
CDR3: CASSLWDTSYEQYF

D: NA
J: TRBJ1-5
V: TRBV12-3/TRBV12-4
size: NA
DNA: TGTGCCAGCAATGCCCTCGGAGGAGGCAATCAGCCCCAGCATTTT
CDR3: CASNALGGGNQPQHF

D: NA
J: TRBJ1-1
V: TRBV7-2
size: few
DNA: TGTGCCAGCAGCTTAGGGAGTTCTCGGGAAGCTTTCTTT
CDR3: CASSLGSSREAFF

D: NA
J: TRBJ2-2
V: TRBV2
size: NA
DNA: TGTGCCAGCAGGATGGGACAGAACACCGGGGAGCTGTTTTTT
CDR3: CASRMGQNTGELFF

D: NA
J: TRBJ1-2
V: TRBV6-6
size: NA
DNA: TGTGCCAGCAGTTACTACAAAAACGCGGGCGGCTACACCTTC
CDR3: CASSYYKNAGGYTF

D: TRBD1
J: TRBJ2-1
V: TRBV9
size: NA
DNA: TGTGCCAGCAGCGTCGGGACAGGGCACAATGAGCAGTTCTTC
CDR3: CASSVGTGHNEQFF

D: NA
J: TRBJ1-4
V: TRBV5-6
size: NA
DNA: TGTGCCAGCAGCCTACTACAGGGATCAGAACGGAAACTGTTTTTT
CDR3: CASSLLQGSERKLFF

D: NA
J: TRBJ2-5
V: TRBV29-1
size: many
DNA: TGCAGCGTTGTTACGGGGGCCGGGGAAGAGACCCAGTACTTC
CDR3: CSVVTGAGEETQYF

D: NA
J: TRBJ1-2
V: TRBV7-9
size: few
DNA: TGTGCCAGCAGCTTAGCGCGACCAGGGAAGATCCCCTATGGCTACACCTTC
CDR3: CASSLARPGKIPYGYTF

D: TRBD1
J: TRBJ2-2
V: TRBV7-2
size: NA
DNA: TGTGCCAGCAGCCAAAACCCGGGACAGCGGAACACCGGGGAGCTGTTTTTT
CDR3: CASSQNPGQRNTGELFF

D: NA
J: TRBJ1-1
V: TRBV9
size: few
DNA: TGTGCCAGCAGCGTAGATGCAGGTTACACTGAAGCTTTCTTT
CDR3: CASSVDAGYTEAFF

D: TRBD2
J: TRBJ2-5
V: TRBV7-2
size: NA
DNA: TGTGCCAGCAGCTTAGCGTCGGTAGCGGGGGGAGAGACCCAGTACTTC
CDR3: CASSLASVAGGETQYF

D: NA
J: TRBJ1-1
V: TRBV5-1
size: NA
DNA: TGCGCCAGCAGCCCACGGGGAGGAGGGGTGAACACTGAAGCTTTCTTT
CDR3: CASSPRGGGVNTEAFF

D: TRBD2
J: TRBJ2-3
V: TRBV9
size: few
DNA: TGTGCCAGCAGCGTAGGCTCCGGGGGGAACACAGATACGCAGTATTTT
CDR3: CASSVGSGGNTDTQYF

D: NA
J: TRBJ1-1
V: TRBV7-9
size: NA
DNA: TGTGCCAGCAGCCACTTATTGAACACTGAAGCTTTCTTT
CDR3: CASSHLLNTEAFF

D: TRBD2
J: TRBJ2-7
V: TRBV12-3/TRBV12-4
size: NA
DNA: TGTGCCAGCAGTTTAGGACTAGCGGGGAGCCCCTACGAGCAGTACTTC
CDR3: CASSLGLAGSPYEQYF

D: NA
J: TRBJ2-5
V: TRBV7-9
size: few
DNA: TGTGCCAGCAGCTTCAGCGGGACAAGGCGGGAAGAGACCCAGTACTTC
CDR3: CASSFSGTRREETQYF

D: NA
J: TRBJ1-3
V: TRBV7-8
size: few
DNA: TGTGCCAGCAGCCCGAGACAGACGCGCTCTGGAAACACCATATATTTT
CDR3: CASSPRQTRSGNTIYF

D: NA
J: TRBJ2-2
V: TRBV5-1
size: few
DNA: TGCGCCAGCAGCTTAAACGGGGCCAACACCGGGGAGCTGTTTTTT
CDR3: CASSLNGANTGELFF

D: NA
J: TRBJ2-3
V: TRBV30
size: NA
DNA: TGTGCCTGGAGGGACGGAGCTAGCACAGATACGCAGTATTTT
CDR3: CAWRDGASTDTQYF

D: NA
J: TRBJ1-4
V: TRBV7-2
size: NA
DNA: TGTGCCAGCAGCTTAATGTCGGTGAATGAAAAACTGTTTTTT
CDR3: CASSLMSVNEKLFF

D: TRBD2
J: TRBJ2-3
V: TRBV20-1
size: NA
DNA: TGCAGTGCTACGTTCGGGGGGAATACGCAGTATTTT
CDR3: CSATFGGNTQYF

D: NA
J: TRBJ2-2
V: TRBV24-1
size: NA
DNA: TGTGCCACCAGCCCCCCCGGCTACTTCGCGAACACCGGGGAGCTGTTCTTT
CDR3: CATSPPGYFANTGELFF

D: NA
J: TRBJ2-7
V: TRBV5-7
size: NA
DNA: TGTGCCAGCAGCTTAAATCCCAGGTACTACGAGCAGTACTTC
CDR3: CASSLNPRYYEQYF

D: NA
J: TRBJ1-1
V: TRBV29-1
size: few
DNA: TGCAGCGCGGGCCGCGGTGACACTGAAGCTTTCTTT
CDR3: CSAGRGDTEAFF

D: NA
J: TRBJ1-3
V: TRBV12-3/TRBV12-4
size: few
DNA: TGTGCCAGCCAACGGGGATTTGGAAACACCATATATTTT
CDR3: CASQRGFGNTIYF

D: NA
J: TRBJ2-1
V: TRBV6-1
size: NA
DNA: TGTGCCAGCAGTGAACACACAGATGAGCAGTTCTTC
CDR3: CASSEHTDEQFF

D: NA
J: TRBJ2-7
V: TRBV2
size: many
DNA: TGTGCCAGCAGGGAGACAGAGAGCTCCTACGAGCAGTACTTC
CDR3: CASRETESSYEQYF